Listed below are T cell receptor beta chains from one sample, sequenced in a study of read filtering for tumor transcriptome and immune sequencing. Each CDR3 protein is one row after TCRdb ran MiXCR on the reads. The sample yields approximately 60,000 distinct CDR3 sequences, 20% to 25% seen once. Sequencing input: a population of CD138-negative cells sorted from bone marrow. The receptors here all came from a donor at least 40 years old with multiple myeloma. The CDR3 runs from the conserved cysteine through the conserved F or W. The D gene is left open where the match is weak. The size entry is marked missing in some rows and otherwise reads once, few, many or a size class.

J gene: TRBJ2-1
V gene: TRBV5-6
clone size: many
D gene: TRBD1
CDR3 DNA: TGTGCCAGCAGCTTTGGGGACAGGGGGCTTTCCTACAATGAGCAGTTCTTC
CDR3 protein: CASSFGDRGLSYNEQFF

J gene: TRBJ1-5
V gene: TRBV28
clone size: many
D gene: NA
CDR3 DNA: TGTGCCAGCAGTTTGGGCAATCAGCCCCAGCATTTT
CDR3 protein: CASSLGNQPQHF

J gene: TRBJ2-5
V gene: TRBV29-1
clone size: many
D gene: NA
CDR3 DNA: TGCAGCGTTGAAGGGGGGGCTCGAGAGACCCAGTACTTC
CDR3 protein: CSVEGGARETQYF

J gene: TRBJ1-3
V gene: TRBV9
clone size: NA
D gene: TRBD1
CDR3 DNA: TGTGCCAGCAGCGTAGTCGGGACAGACTATGCTGGAAACACCATATATTTT
CDR3 protein: CASSVVGTDYAGNTIYF

J gene: TRBJ2-1
V gene: TRBV5-1
clone size: many
D gene: TRBD2
CDR3 DNA: TGCGCCAGCAGCTTGGGGGCTAGCGGGGGCTACAATGAGCAGTTCTTC
CDR3 protein: CASSLGASGGYNEQFF

J gene: TRBJ2-1
V gene: TRBV20-1
clone size: few
D gene: NA
CDR3 DNA: TGCAGTGCTATACTTGATCAAGATTACAATGAGCGGTTCTTC
CDR3 protein: CSAILDQDYNERFF

J gene: TRBJ2-5
V gene: TRBV7-8
clone size: few
D gene: TRBD2
CDR3 DNA: TGTGCCAGCAGCTTAGCTCATAGCGGGAGGTACCAAGAGACCCAGTACTTC
CDR3 protein: CASSLAHSGRYQETQYF

J gene: TRBJ2-7
V gene: TRBV28
clone size: many
D gene: TRBD2
CDR3 DNA: TGTGCCAGCAGTTCCTCCGGGACTAGCATATACGAGCAGTACTTC
CDR3 protein: CASSSSGTSIYEQYF

J gene: TRBJ2-6
V gene: TRBV7-8
clone size: NA
D gene: TRBD2
CDR3 DNA: TGTGCCAGCAGCCGAGGACTAGCGGGTCGGTCTGGGGCCAACGTCCTGACTTTC
CDR3 protein: CASSRGLAGRSGANVLTF

J gene: TRBJ2-2
V gene: TRBV11-2
clone size: many
D gene: TRBD2
CDR3 DNA: TGTGCCAGCAGCCAAGGGACTAGCGGGGGCACCGGGGAGCTGTTTTTT
CDR3 protein: CASSQGTSGGTGELFF

J gene: TRBJ1-4
V gene: TRBV30
clone size: NA
D gene: NA
CDR3 DNA: TGTGCCTGGAGTACCGGTTCCCCAACTAATGAAAAACTGTTTTTT
CDR3 protein: CAWSTGSPTNEKLFF

J gene: TRBJ2-7
V gene: TRBV7-8
clone size: many
D gene: NA
CDR3 DNA: TGTGCCAGCAGCTTAGGGGTCGGTCCCTACGAGCAGTACTTC
CDR3 protein: CASSLGVGPYEQYF

J gene: TRBJ1-1
V gene: TRBV4-1
clone size: NA
D gene: NA
CDR3 DNA: TGCGCCAGCAGCCAGGGGGGTACACGGTCCACTGAAGCTTTCTTT
CDR3 protein: CASSQGGTRSTEAFF

J gene: TRBJ2-6
V gene: TRBV5-1
clone size: few
D gene: NA
CDR3 DNA: TGCGCCAGCAGTTTGGTCGGACAGGGGGCCAACGTCCTGACTTTC
CDR3 protein: CASSLVGQGANVLTF

J gene: TRBJ2-3
V gene: TRBV7-2
clone size: NA
D gene: NA
CDR3 DNA: TGTGCCAGCAGCCAAGCAACCACAGATACGCAGTATTTT
CDR3 protein: CASSQATTDTQYF

J gene: TRBJ2-1
V gene: TRBV18
clone size: medium-sized
D gene: TRBD1
CDR3 DNA: TGTGCCAGCTCCCCTGGGGACAGCGAAAAGCAGTTCTTC
CDR3 protein: CASSPGDSEKQFF

J gene: TRBJ2-1
V gene: TRBV19
clone size: few
D gene: NA
CDR3 DNA: TGTGCCAGTAGTAAACAGGGTGGGGGCTCCTACAATGAGCAGTTCTTC
CDR3 protein: CASSKQGGGSYNEQFF

J gene: TRBJ2-1
V gene: TRBV7-3
clone size: many
D gene: NA
CDR3 DNA: TGTGCCAGCAGCTTAAGAGTGACAGAGTACTACAATGAGCAGTTCTTC
CDR3 protein: CASSLRVTEYYNEQFF

J gene: TRBJ2-3
V gene: TRBV5-1
clone size: many
D gene: NA
CDR3 DNA: TGCGCCAGCAGCTTGTGGATCCCGACAGACACAGATACGCAGTATTTT
CDR3 protein: CASSLWIPTDTDTQYF

J gene: TRBJ2-5
V gene: TRBV11-2
clone size: many
D gene: NA
CDR3 DNA: TGTGCCAGCAGCCTCCAGGGCCAGGAAGAGACCCAGTACTTC
CDR3 protein: CASSLQGQEETQYF

J gene: TRBJ2-7
V gene: TRBV6-2/TRBV6-3
clone size: many
D gene: NA
CDR3 DNA: TGTGCCAGCCGGGAAGGACAGAACGAGCAGTACTTC
CDR3 protein: CASREGQNEQYF

J gene: TRBJ2-3
V gene: TRBV10-3
clone size: many
D gene: NA
CDR3 DNA: TGTGCCATCAGGGGGACGGACAGCACAGATACGCAGTATTTT
CDR3 protein: CAIRGTDSTDTQYF

J gene: TRBJ2-3
V gene: TRBV29-1
clone size: many
D gene: NA
CDR3 DNA: TGCAGCGTTGAAGGCAATACGCAGTATTTT
CDR3 protein: CSVEGNTQYF

J gene: TRBJ2-1
V gene: TRBV7-3
clone size: NA
D gene: NA
CDR3 DNA: TGTGCTAGCGGACAGGACAATGAGCAGCTCTTC
CDR3 protein: CASGQDNEQLF

J gene: TRBJ2-7
V gene: TRBV7-6
clone size: many
D gene: TRBD2
CDR3 DNA: TGTGCCAGCAGCTTAGGGGCTAGCGGGCCGTACTCCTACGAGCAGTACTTC
CDR3 protein: CASSLGASGPYSYEQYF

J gene: TRBJ1-1
V gene: TRBV10-3
clone size: many
D gene: TRBD1
CDR3 DNA: TGTGCCATCGGGACAGGGGTGGGAAGCACTGAAGCTTTCTTT
CDR3 protein: CAIGTGVGSTEAFF

J gene: TRBJ2-7
V gene: TRBV11-3
clone size: few
D gene: NA
CDR3 DNA: TGTGCCAGCAGCTTCGGCATGAGTCGGGAGCAGTACTTC
CDR3 protein: CASSFGMSREQYF

J gene: TRBJ2-5
V gene: TRBV11-1
clone size: many
D gene: TRBD1
CDR3 DNA: TGTGCCAGCAGCTTAGCGCAAGGGACAGGGCGTCAAGAGACCCAGTACTTC
CDR3 protein: CASSLAQGTGRQETQYF

J gene: TRBJ2-2
V gene: TRBV18
clone size: many
D gene: NA
CDR3 DNA: TGTGCCAGCTCACCATTGGATTCAAGAGTCACCGGGGAGCTGTTTTTT
CDR3 protein: CASSPLDSRVTGELFF

J gene: TRBJ2-3
V gene: TRBV28
clone size: many
D gene: NA
CDR3 DNA: TGTGCCAGCACGACCGCCGAAGGGACAGATACGCAGTATTTT
CDR3 protein: CASTTAEGTDTQYF

J gene: TRBJ2-3
V gene: TRBV4-2
clone size: few
D gene: TRBD2
CDR3 DNA: TGTGCCAGCAGCCAATTCGTTGGGGGGGGGAATACAGATACGCAGTATTTT
CDR3 protein: CASSQFVGGGNTDTQYF

J gene: TRBJ2-2
V gene: TRBV28
clone size: many
D gene: TRBD2
CDR3 DNA: TGTGCCAGCAGTCCAGCGGGGGAGTACACCGGGGAGCTGTTTTTT
CDR3 protein: CASSPAGEYTGELFF

J gene: TRBJ2-5
V gene: TRBV6-1
clone size: few
D gene: TRBD1
CDR3 DNA: TGTGCCAGCAGTGGACAGGGAGAGACCCAGTACTTC
CDR3 protein: CASSGQGETQYF

J gene: TRBJ2-7
V gene: TRBV10-1
clone size: few
D gene: TRBD1
CDR3 DNA: TGCGCCAGCAGCGTCGGACAGGGGAACGAGCAGTACTTC
CDR3 protein: CASSVGQGNEQYF

J gene: TRBJ1-5
V gene: TRBV20-1
clone size: many
D gene: NA
CDR3 DNA: TGCAGTGCTAGATCCGGACCCTATCAGCCCCAGCATTTT
CDR3 protein: CSARSGPYQPQHF

J gene: TRBJ2-7
V gene: TRBV9
clone size: many
D gene: TRBD1
CDR3 DNA: TGTGCCAGCAGCACCCAGACAGGGGGGCCTGAGGAGCAGTACTTC
CDR3 protein: CASSTQTGGPEEQYF

J gene: TRBJ2-7
V gene: TRBV20-1
clone size: NA
D gene: TRBD1
CDR3 DNA: TGCAGTGCTAGTGGATTCCCGGGACAGGGCGCCTCCTACGAGCAGTACTTC
CDR3 protein: CSASGFPGQGASYEQYF

J gene: TRBJ2-1
V gene: TRBV5-1
clone size: NA
D gene: NA
CDR3 DNA: TGCGCCAGCAGCTTGGGGGGGAGTTCAAACTACAATGAGCAGTTCTTC
CDR3 protein: CASSLGGSSNYNEQFF

J gene: TRBJ2-3
V gene: TRBV5-5
clone size: many
D gene: NA
CDR3 DNA: TGTGCCAGCAGCTTGATCTCCCTCAGGGATACGCAGTATTTT
CDR3 protein: CASSLISLRDTQYF

J gene: TRBJ1-5
V gene: TRBV4-1
clone size: few
D gene: NA
CDR3 DNA: TGCGCCAGCAGCCAAATCAGGGGCGGGGAGGGGTACAATCAGCCCCAGCATTTT
CDR3 protein: CASSQIRGGEGYNQPQHF

J gene: TRBJ1-1
V gene: TRBV6-1
clone size: few
D gene: TRBD1
CDR3 DNA: TGTGCCAGCAGGATGGACAGGGAAAAAGCTTTCTTT
CDR3 protein: CASRMDREKAFF

J gene: TRBJ2-2
V gene: TRBV5-1
clone size: many
D gene: TRBD1
CDR3 DNA: TGCGCCAGCCGGACGACAGGGGGCGTTCCCGGGGAGCTGTTTTTT
CDR3 protein: CASRTTGGVPGELFF